This T cell receptor (beta chain) was profiled in a study of T-cell memory formation after mild COVID-19. The wider study: For the most part, TCR clusters were specific to one donor. Study-wide points: Second-wave clones with a day 37 peak had unconfirmed SARS-CoV-2 specificity. Chiefly within CM and EM were the contracting CD4+ clones; CD8+ ones were within EMRA.

TCR alpha and TCR beta cDNA libraries with sample barcodes and UMIs came from 5'RACE using constant-segment primers. MiXCR, run by TCRdb on the 5' RACE reads, gives a single entry per CDR3 protein. The repertoire includes about 540,000 distinct CDR3 sequences, around 21% of them detected once, and approximately 12% sits in the top ten. The CDR3 has 14 residues. The germline V and J ends were trimmed by 4 bases and 2 bases, with 10 bases remaining between them. This clonotype has only a few counts. The antigen is not known. The sample was PBMCs or a T cell subset sorted from them (not recorded which). The receptor was derived from an adult woman who had mild COVID-19 (a few samples of this study predate the infection). Cell type and time point are not known. This rearrangement joins TRBV12-3 or TRBV12-4 to TRBJ2-3; D is ambiguous. The CDR3 region has the DNA TGTGCCAGCAGTTCAACTGGACCCACAGATACGCAGTATTTT. It translates to CASSSTGPTDTQYF.